The following is a T cell receptor (beta chain) sequence with its context. This clonotype has a count of ten or more. It has no known antigen specificity. No much larger clonotype is one base removed from it; base qualities were not supplied. Hyperthyroidism patients were newly diagnosed, with disease duration under 2 months, and aged 18 to 65 years. Patients with uncontrolled infections, other autoimmune diseases, pregnancy or lactation were excluded. Diagnoses were based on clinical symptoms, serum thyroxine and TRAb, thyroid ultrasound and orbital computed tomography. Blood from progressor patients was drawn when they were first diagnosed with hyperthyroidism, before any ophthalmopathy symptoms appeared. PBMCs were isolated from more than 8 ml of fresh peripheral blood by Ficoll-Paque density gradient centrifugation. Patients classed as progressors first received a Graves' hyperthyroidism diagnosis and then went on to develop ophthalmopathy during follow-up. Total RNA was extracted using Trizol reagent, and RNA quality was assessed on an Agilent 2100 Bioanalyzer.

The TCR beta CDR3 regions were amplified from RNA transcripts. The first round of RT-PCR for the TCR CDR3 was performed with the HTBI primer set and the Qiagen OneStep RT-PCR kit. Libraries were constructed in a second round of multiplex PCR, after which size selection and purification were performed. Libraries were sequenced paired-end with 100 bp reads on an Illumina HiSeq2000. Per the authors' processing: SOAPnuke was used to process the raw data, throwing out any read that contained adapters or uncalled bases, had a mean Phred below 15, or lacked an exact constant-primer or identifier match. High-quality paired reads were merged with COPE v1.2.5, and unique nucleotide sequences were defined as clonotypes. Clonotypes were aligned to IMGT TRBV, TRBD and TRBJ reference segments using MiTCR v1.1. Analysis was restricted to V-J combinations with a frequency above 0.0001, which covered roughly 99% of repertoires. The TCS score was defined as the ratio of F50 (clonal expansion) to E x V (chaos), calculated using BLOSUM62-based TCRdist between CDR3 peptides within each V-J. Welch's t-statistics and random forest reduced 450 to 600 V-J features to 10 to 15, which were used in a naive Bayes classifier (R e1071). TCRdb trimmed the raw reads at Q25, called clones with MiXCR and kept productive beta chains. Here each entry gathers all rows of one CDR3 protein and keeps the most common genes and DNA. The authors' filters were not applied to this entry. This sample gives 600,000 to 850,000 distinct CDR3 sequences in total; over 15% of them show up just once. The leading ten clones occupy over 15% of the sample.

Between the V and J ends, shortened by 5 bases and 3 bases respectively, the junction contains 19 bases. From the cysteine up to the phenylalanine, the CDR3 has a length of 16 residues. Only the CDR3 DNA is retained, 48 bases long and in frame from the first base. The CDR1 and CDR2 encoded by the germline V gene are SNHLY and FYNNEI. The source of the sample is a study of T cells in Graves' hyperthyroidism and ophthalmopathy (dated by TCRdb to the late 2010s). With regard to the full study: Peripheral blood was sampled at the time of initial diagnosis, prior to any treatment. An independent validation cohort of around 19 hyperthyroidism patients and more than 15 patients who later progressed to ophthalmopathy tested prospective prediction of ophthalmopathy. The 100 discovery patients were divided at random into training and test sets in a 7:3 ratio. The study also compared thyroid tissue and blood T-cell repertoires from several Graves' hyperthyroidism patients. Following sampling, methimazole starting at 30 mg daily was given to hyperthyroidism patients, and high-dose intravenous methylprednisolone was given to ophthalmopathy patients. To identify TCR V-J signatures that set the groups apart, the researchers used a discovery cohort of more than 95 patients, made up of 40 to 45 with Graves' ophthalmopathy and 57 with stable Graves' hyperthyroidism. The paper reports TCR Vbeta CDR3 sequencing of some 140 peripheral blood samples: around 41 ophthalmopathy, some 80 hyperthyroidism and around 17 progressor patients.

The investigation overall reported the following: In validation, the model predicted progression to ophthalmopathy with 65% to 71% sensitivity and 72% to 85% specificity, a median of around six months before onset. No statistical method was used to set the sample size in advance, and investigators knew the group allocation. In cross-validation, a model built on a 13 V-J signature told ophthalmopathy apart from stable hyperthyroidism with 85% to 90% sensitivity and approximately 81% specificity, and in testing the same model reached 80%/75%. Most expanded thyroid clonotypes (frequency above 0.001) were also detected in blood, suggesting blood repertoires may reflect thyroid immune responses.

The sequence joins TRBV2 to TRBJ1-1; the D gene cannot be named for sure. The sequencing input was blood. The receptor was isolated from a woman between 50 and 59 years old with Graves' hyperthyroidism that later progressed to Graves' ophthalmopathy. The nucleotides are TGTGCCAGCAGTCCTGGCGGGGAAGGAAGTGACACTGAAGCTTTCTTT. Its protein is CASSPGGEGSDTEAFF.